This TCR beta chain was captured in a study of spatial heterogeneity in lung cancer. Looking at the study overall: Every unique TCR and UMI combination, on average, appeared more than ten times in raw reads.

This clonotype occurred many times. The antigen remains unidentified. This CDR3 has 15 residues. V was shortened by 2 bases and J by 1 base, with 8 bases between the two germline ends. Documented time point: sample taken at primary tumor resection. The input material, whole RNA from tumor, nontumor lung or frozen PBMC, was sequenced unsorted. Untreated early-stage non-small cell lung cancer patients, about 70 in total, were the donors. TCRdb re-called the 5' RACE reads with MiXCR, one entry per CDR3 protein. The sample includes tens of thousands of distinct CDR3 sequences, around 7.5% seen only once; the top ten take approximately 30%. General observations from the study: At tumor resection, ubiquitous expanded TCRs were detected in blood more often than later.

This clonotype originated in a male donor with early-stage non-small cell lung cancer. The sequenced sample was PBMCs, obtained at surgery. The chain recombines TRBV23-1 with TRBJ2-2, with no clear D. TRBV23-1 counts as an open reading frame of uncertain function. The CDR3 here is CASSQLRENTGELFF. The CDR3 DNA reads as TGCGCCAGCAGTCAACTCAGAGAGAACACCGGGGAGCTGTTTTTT.